This TCR beta chain was identified during a study of sequential checkpoint blockade in melanoma. The method was immunoSEQ multiplex PCR; TCRdb's version includes in-frame clones alone and lacks a portion of them. The table has about 5,000 clones, around 69% seen once. Regarding treatment: randomized to nivolumab then ipilimumab (arm A) or the reverse (arm B). Germline loops: CDR1 SQVTM, CDR2 ANQGSEA. J gave up 6 bases and V 0 bases, and 6 bases lay outside the gene matches. The CDR3 has 15 amino acids. Turning to this clone: This likely came from a read error, as a far larger clone is one base away.

The receptor was derived from a human donor with melanoma. The chain employs TRBV29-1 and TRBJ2-2; TRBD1 aligns across 8 bases. Material: CD8+ T cells sorted from blood (inferred from file names), obtained from a patient given nivolumab and ipilimumab in sequence. This CDR3 reads CSVEDPDRAPGELFF. The CDR3 bases are TGCAGCGTTGAAGACCCGGACAGGGCGCCCGGGGAGCTGTTTTTT.